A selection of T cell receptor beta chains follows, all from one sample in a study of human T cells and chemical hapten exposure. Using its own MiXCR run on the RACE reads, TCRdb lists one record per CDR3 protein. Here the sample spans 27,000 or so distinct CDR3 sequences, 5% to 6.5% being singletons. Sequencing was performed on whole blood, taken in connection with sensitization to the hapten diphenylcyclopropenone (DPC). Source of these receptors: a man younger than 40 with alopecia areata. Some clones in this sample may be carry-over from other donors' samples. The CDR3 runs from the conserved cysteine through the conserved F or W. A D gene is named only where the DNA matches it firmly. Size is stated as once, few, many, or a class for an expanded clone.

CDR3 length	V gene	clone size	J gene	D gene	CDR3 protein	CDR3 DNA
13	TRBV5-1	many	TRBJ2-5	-	CASRSGGEETQYF	TGCGCCAGCAGGTCCGGGGGCGAAGAGACCCAGTACTTC
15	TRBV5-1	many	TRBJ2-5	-	CASSFTGSFQETQYF	TGCGCCAGCAGCTTTACAGGGTCCTTCCAAGAGACCCAGTACTTC
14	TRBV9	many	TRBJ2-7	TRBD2	CASSPIAGGYEQYF	TGTGCCAGCAGCCCAATAGCGGGCGGCTACGAGCAGTACTTC
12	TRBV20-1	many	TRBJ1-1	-	CSAREASFEAFF	TGCAGTGCTAGGGAGGCCAGTTTTGAAGCTTTCTTT
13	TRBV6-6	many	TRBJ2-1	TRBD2	CAGRLAPDNEQFF	TGTGCCGGCCGACTAGCGCCGGACAATGAGCAGTTCTTC
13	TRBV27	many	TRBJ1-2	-	CASSSTGWYGYTF	TGTGCCAGCAGCTCTACAGGGTGGTATGGCTACACCTTC
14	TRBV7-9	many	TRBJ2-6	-	CASSLLGGANVLTF	TGTGCCAGCAGCCTTCTAGGCGGGGCCAACGTCCTGACTTTC
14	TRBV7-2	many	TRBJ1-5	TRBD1	CASSSDRGAQPQHF	TGTGCCAGCAGCTCCGACAGGGGAGCGCAGCCCCAGCATTTT
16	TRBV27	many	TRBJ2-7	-	CASSPLTGHLTYEQYF	TGTGCCAGCAGTCCTCTTACTGGCCATCTCACCTACGAGCAGTACTTC
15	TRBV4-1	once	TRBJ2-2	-	CASSQDPANTGELFF	TGCGCCAGCAGCCAAGACCCTGCGAACACCGGGGAGCTGTTTTTT
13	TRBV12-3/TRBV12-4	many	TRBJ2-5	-	CASSLAEVETQYF	TGTGCCAGCAGTTTAGCGGAGGTAGAGACCCAGTACTTC
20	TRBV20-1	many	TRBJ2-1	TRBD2	CSAINIPGLAGRTSYNEQFF	TGCAGTGCTATTAATATCCCAGGACTAGCGGGACGGACATCCTACAATGAGCAGTTCTTC
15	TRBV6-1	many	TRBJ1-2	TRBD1	CASSSSGQGVYGYTF	TGTGCCAGCAGTTCGTCGGGACAGGGTGTTTATGGCTACACCTTC
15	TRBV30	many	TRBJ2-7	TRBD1	CAWSVGTGVYDEQYF	TGTGCCTGGAGTGTGGGGACAGGGGTGTACGACGAGCAGTACTTC
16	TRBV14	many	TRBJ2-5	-	CASSQGETDPQETQYF	TGTGCCAGCAGCCAAGGCGAGACAGACCCCCAAGAGACCCAGTACTTC
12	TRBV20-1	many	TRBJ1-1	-	CGLTLMNTEAFF	TGCGGGCTGACGCTCATGAACACTGAAGCTTTCTTT